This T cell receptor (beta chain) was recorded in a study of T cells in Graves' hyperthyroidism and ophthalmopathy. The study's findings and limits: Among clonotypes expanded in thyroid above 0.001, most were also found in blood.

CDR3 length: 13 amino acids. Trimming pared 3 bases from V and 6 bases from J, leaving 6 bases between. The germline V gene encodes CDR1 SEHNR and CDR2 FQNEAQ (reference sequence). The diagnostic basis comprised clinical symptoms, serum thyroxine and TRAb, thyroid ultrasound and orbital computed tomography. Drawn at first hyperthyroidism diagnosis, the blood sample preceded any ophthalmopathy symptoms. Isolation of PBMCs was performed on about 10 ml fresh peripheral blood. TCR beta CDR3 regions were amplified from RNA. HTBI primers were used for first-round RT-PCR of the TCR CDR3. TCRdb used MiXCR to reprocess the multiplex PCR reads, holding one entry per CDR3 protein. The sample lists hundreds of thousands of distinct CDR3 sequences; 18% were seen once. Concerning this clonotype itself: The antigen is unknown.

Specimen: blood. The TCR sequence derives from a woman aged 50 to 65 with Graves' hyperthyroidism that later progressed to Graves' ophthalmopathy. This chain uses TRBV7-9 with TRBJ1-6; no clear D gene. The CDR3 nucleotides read TGTGCCAGCAGCTTCCGCCTTAATTCACCCCTCCACTTT. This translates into CASSFRLNSPLHF.